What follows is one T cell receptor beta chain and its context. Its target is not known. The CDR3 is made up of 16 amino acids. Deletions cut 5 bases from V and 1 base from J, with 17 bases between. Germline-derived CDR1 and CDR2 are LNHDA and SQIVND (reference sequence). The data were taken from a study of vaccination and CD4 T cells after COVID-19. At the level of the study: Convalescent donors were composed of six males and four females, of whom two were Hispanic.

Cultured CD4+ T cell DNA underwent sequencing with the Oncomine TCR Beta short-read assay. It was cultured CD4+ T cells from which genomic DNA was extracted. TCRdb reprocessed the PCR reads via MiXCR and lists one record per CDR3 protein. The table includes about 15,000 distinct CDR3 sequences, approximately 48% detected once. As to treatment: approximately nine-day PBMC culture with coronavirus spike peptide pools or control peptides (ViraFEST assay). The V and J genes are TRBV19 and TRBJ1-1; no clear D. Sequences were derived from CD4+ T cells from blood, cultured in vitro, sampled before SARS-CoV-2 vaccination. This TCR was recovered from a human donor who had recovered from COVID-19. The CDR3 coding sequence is TGTGCCAGTAGTCCATCTCTTGTCGCTCCGAACACTGAAGCTTTCTTT. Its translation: CASSPSLVAPNTEAFF.